The clone carrying this T cell receptor (beta chain) appeared a few times. Trimming removed 9 bases from V and 5 bases from J, with 17 bases in between. This CDR3 contains 14 residues. The germline V gene has CDR1 MGHDK and CDR2 SYGVNS. In the original workflow: Amplifying reference gene primers gave estimates of nucleated cell counts. Produced via immunoSEQ multiplex PCR; TCRdb's table is partial and in-frame only. That table supplies the V and J calls and clone size; D and trimming were determined from the DNA. The data hold about 150,000 clones, with about 87% observed a single time. The data were obtained in a study of blood T cell repertoires in COVID-19. Overall study: Whether acute or convalescent, the COVID-19 samples came from the United States, Italy and Spain. PBMCs, B-cell-depleted T cells, or T cells provided the cDNA or gDNA that made up the material.

This clonotype was obtained from a man aged 60-69 years with active or convalescent COVID-19. The chain links TRBV25-1 to TRBJ1-5; possibly TRBD1 for D (5 bases). The sample was peripheral blood. The CDR3 DNA follows: TGTGCCAGTCAGCAGGCGGGGGATTATCAGCCCCAGCATTTT. Translation gives CASQQAGDYQPQHF.